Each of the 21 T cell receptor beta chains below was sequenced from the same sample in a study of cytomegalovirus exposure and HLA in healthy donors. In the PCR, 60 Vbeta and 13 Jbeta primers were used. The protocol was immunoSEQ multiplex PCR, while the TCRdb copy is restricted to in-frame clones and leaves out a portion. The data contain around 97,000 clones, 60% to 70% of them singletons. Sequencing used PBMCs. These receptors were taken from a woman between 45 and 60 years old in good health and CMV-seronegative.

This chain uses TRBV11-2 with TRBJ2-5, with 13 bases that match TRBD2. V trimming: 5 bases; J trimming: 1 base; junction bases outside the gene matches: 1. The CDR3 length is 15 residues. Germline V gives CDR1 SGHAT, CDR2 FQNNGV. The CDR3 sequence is CASSGLAGVQETQYF. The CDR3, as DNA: TGTGCCAGCAGCGGACTAGCGGGGGTCCAAGAGACCCAGTACTTC.

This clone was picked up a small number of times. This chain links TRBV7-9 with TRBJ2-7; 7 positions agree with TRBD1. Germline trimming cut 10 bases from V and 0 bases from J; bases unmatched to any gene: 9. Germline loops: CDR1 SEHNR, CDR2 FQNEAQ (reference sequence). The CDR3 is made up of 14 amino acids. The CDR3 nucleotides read TGTGCCATACTGAGGGGGCATCCCTCCTACGAGCAGTACTTC. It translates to CAILRGHPSYEQYF. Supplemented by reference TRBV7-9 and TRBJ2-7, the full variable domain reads DTGVSQNPRHKITKRGQNVTFRCDPISEHNRLYWYRQTLGQGPEFLTYFQNEAQLEKSRLLSDRFSAERPKGSFSTLEIQRTEQGDSAMYLCAILRGHPSYEQYFGPGTRLTVT.

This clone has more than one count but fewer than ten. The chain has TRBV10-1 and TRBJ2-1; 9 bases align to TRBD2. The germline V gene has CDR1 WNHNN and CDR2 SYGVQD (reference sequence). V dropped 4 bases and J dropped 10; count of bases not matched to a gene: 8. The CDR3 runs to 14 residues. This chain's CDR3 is CASSVGGGAGEQFF. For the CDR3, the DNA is TGCGCCAGCAGTGTTGGCGGGGGGGCTGGCGAGCAGTTCTTC.

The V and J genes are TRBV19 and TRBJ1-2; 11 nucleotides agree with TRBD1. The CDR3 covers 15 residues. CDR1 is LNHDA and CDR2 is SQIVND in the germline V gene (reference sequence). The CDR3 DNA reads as TGTGCGAGTTTGAGGCCTCTCGGGACAGGGGGAGGCTACACCTTC. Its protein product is CASLRPLGTGGGYTF.

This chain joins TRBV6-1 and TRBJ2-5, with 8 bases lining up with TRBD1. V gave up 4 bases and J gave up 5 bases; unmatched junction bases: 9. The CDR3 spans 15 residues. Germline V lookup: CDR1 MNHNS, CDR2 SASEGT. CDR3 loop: CASSAGVTGAETQYF. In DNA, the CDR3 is TGTGCCAGCAGTGCTGGTGTGACAGGGGCGGAGACCCAGTACTTC.

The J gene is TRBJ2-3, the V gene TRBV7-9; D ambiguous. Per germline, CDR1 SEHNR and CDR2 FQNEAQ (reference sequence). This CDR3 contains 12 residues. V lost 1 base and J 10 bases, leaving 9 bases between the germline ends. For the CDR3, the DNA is TGTGCCAGCAGCTTAGTACCCGCGTCGCAGTATTTT. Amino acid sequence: CASSLVPASQYF. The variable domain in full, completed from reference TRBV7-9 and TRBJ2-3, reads DTGVSQNPRHKITKRGQNVTFRCDPISEHNRLYWYRQTLGQGPEFLTYFQNEAQLEKSRLLSDRFSAERPKGSFSTLEIQRTEQGDSAMYLCASSLVPASQYFGPGTRLTVL.

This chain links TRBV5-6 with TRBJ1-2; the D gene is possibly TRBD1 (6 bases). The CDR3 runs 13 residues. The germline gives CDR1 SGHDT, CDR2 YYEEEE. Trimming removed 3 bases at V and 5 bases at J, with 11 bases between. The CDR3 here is CASSWTVEYGYTF. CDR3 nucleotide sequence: TGTGCCAGCAGCTGGACAGTTGAATATGGCTACACCTTC.

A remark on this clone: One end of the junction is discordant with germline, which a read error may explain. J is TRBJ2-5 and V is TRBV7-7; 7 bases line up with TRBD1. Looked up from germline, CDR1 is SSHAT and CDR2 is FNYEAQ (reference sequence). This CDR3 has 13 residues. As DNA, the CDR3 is TGTGCTAGCAGCAGGGACAGCCAAGAGACCCAGTACTTC. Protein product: CASSRDSQETQYF.

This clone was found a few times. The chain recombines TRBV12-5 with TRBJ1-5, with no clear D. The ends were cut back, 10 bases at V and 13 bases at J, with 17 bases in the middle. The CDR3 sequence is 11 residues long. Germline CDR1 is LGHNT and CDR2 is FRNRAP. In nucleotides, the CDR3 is TGTGCTAACGCTCAGGCAGCTCGTCAGCATTTT. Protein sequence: CANAQAARQHF.

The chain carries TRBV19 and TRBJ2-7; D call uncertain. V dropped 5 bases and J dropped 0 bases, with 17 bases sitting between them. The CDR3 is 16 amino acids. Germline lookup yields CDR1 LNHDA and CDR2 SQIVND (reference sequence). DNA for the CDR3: TGTGCCAGTAGTTCGGTATTGCGGAGTAGCTCCTACGAGCAGTACTTC. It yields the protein CASSSVLRSSSYEQYF. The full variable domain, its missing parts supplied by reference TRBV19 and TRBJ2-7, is DGGITQSPKYLFRKEGQNVTLSCEQNLNHDAMYWYRQDPGQGLRLIYYSQIVNDFQKGDIAEGYSVSREKKESFPLTVTSAQKNPTAFYLCASSSVLRSSSYEQYFGPGTRLTVT.

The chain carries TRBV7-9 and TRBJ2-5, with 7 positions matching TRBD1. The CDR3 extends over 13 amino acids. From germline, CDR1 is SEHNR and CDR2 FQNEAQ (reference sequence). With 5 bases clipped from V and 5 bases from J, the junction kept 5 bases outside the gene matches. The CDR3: CASSLTGDETQYF. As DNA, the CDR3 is TGTGCCAGCAGCCTAACAGGGGACGAGACCCAGTACTTC.

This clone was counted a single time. Written as DNA, the CDR3 is TGTGCCAGCGTACGAGCCGAGACCCAGTACTTC. This encodes CASVRAETQYF. V and J are TRBV7-9 and TRBJ2-5; no reliable D call. Germline loops: CDR1 SEHNR, CDR2 FQNEAQ (reference sequence). The CDR3 has 11 amino acids. Trimming removed 8 bases at V and 5 bases at J, with 9 bases between.

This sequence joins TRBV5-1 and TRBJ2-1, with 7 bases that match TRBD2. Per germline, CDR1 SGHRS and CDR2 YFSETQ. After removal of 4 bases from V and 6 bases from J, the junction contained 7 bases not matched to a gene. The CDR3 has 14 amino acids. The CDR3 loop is CASSTELALNEQFF. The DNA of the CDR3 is TGCGCCAGCAGCACGGAACTAGCGCTCAATGAGCAGTTCTTC.

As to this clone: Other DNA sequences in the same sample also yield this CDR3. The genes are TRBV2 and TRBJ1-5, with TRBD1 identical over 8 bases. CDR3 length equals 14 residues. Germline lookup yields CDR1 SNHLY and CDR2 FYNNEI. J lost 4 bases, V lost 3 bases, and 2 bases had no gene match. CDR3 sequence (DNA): TGTGCCAGCAGTGACCGACAGGGGAATCAGCCCCAGCATTTT. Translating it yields CASSDRQGNQPQHF.

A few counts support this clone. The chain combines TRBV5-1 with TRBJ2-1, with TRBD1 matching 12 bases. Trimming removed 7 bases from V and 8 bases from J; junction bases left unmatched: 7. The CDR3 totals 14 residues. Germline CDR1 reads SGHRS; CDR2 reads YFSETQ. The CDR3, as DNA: TGCGCCAGCTTTACGGGACAGGGGGCCGATGAGCAGTTCTTC. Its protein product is CASFTGQGADEQFF.

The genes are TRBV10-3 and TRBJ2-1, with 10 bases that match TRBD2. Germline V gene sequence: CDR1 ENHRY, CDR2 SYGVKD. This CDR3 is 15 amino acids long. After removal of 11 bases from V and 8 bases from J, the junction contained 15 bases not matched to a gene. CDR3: CAASSSGGPAYEQFF. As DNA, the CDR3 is TGTGCCGCCTCCAGTAGCGGGGGGCCGGCCTATGAGCAGTTCTTC.

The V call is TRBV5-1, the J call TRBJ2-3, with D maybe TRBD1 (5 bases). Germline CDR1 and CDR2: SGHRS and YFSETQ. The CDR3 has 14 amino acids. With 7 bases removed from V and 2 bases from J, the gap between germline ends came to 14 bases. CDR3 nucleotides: TGCGCCAGCCTTCTAGGGGCCTCCACAGATACGCAGTATTTT. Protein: CASLLGASTDTQYF. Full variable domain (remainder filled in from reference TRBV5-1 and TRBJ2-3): KAGVTQTPRYLIKTRGQQVTLSCSPISGHRSVSWYQQTPGQGLQFLFEYFSETQRNKGNFPGRFSGRQFSNSRSEMNVSTLELGDSALYLCASLLGASTDTQYFGPGTRLTVL.

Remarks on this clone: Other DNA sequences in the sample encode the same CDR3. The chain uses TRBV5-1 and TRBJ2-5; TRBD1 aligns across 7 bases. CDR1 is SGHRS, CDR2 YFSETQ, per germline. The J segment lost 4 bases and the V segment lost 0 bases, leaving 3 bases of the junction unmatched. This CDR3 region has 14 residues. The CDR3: CASSLGQGRETQYF. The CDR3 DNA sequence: TGCGCCAGCAGCTTGGGACAGGGTCGAGAGACCCAGTACTTC. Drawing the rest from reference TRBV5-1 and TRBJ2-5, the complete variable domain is KAGVTQTPRYLIKTRGQQVTLSCSPISGHRSVSWYQQTPGQGLQFLFEYFSETQRNKGNFPGRFSGRQFSNSRSEMNVSTLELGDSALYLCASSLGQGRETQYFGPGTRLLVL.

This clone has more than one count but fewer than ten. As DNA, the CDR3 is TGCGCCAGCAGCCCACTAGCGGGGGGCTTCACAGATACGCAGTATTTT. It specifies CASSPLAGGFTDTQYF. The chain has TRBV5-1 and TRBJ2-3; 12 bases match TRBD2. This CDR3 is built from 16 residues. Germline values: CDR1 SGHRS, CDR2 YFSETQ. V lost 4 bases and J lost 2; bases outside the gene matches: 5. Complete variable domain (other parts from reference TRBV5-1 and TRBJ2-3): KAGVTQTPRYLIKTRGQQVTLSCSPISGHRSVSWYQQTPGQGLQFLFEYFSETQRNKGNFPGRFSGRQFSNSRSEMNVSTLELGDSALYLCASSPLAGGFTDTQYFGPGTRLTVL.

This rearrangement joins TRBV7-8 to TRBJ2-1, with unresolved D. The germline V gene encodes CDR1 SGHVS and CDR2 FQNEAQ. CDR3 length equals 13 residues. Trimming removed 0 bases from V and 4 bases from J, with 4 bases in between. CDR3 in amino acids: CASSLARYNEQFF. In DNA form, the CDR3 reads TGTGCCAGCAGCTTAGCCCGGTACAATGAGCAGTTCTTC.

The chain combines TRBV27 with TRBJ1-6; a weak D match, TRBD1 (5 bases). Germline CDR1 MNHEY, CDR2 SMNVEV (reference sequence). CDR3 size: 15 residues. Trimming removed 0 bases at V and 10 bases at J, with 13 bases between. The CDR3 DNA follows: TGTGCCAGCAGTTTATCGCCAGGGTTGGGATCACCCCTCCACTTT. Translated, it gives CASSLSPGLGSPLHF.